This T cell receptor (beta chain) is drawn from a study of shared clonotypes between healthy human individuals (dated by TCRdb to between 2020 and 2021). Background for the entire study: The cohort included three men and a couple of women between 18 and 49 years of age. For each donor, CD4 naive and CD4 memory were each run on three plates, CD8 naive on two plates, and CD8 memory on one plate. To increase sequencing depth and limit assay-specific biases, TCR repertoire library preparation and sequencing were carried out by different laboratories using diverse techniques. Each donor's leukapheresis produced roughly between about 0.9 and 9.5 billion PBMCs. The study deeply sequenced blood TCR repertoires of five healthy adults to estimate repertoire size and the extent of clonotype sharing between individuals. What the authors observed across the whole study: When a handful of donors were compared, the shared fraction of clonotypes was around 4.6% for naive CD4, approximately 3.3% for naive CD8, 2.3% for memory CD4, and 0.4% for memory CD8. Naive subsets generally had larger estimated clonotype richness than memory subsets. Sampling was restricted to blood, and TCR repertoires in tissues likely differ from the TCR repertoires found in blood. Compared with non-shared clonotypes, the clonotypes found in all four sorted-subset donors had higher generation probabilities. Pairwise subsampling led to the expectation that sequencing depth would affect the degree of clonotype sharing among donors. The small number of donors limited the genetic and exposure-history diversity represented. Even with the large sequencing depth, rarefaction of the sorted-subset datasets indicated that sequencing was incomplete.

This clone has a single count. What this receptor recognizes is not known. Base qualities are not at hand, and no much larger clone is one base apart. Reading from cysteine to phenylalanine, the CDR3 counts 15 amino acids. This entry keeps only the CDR3 DNA: 45 bases, framed from base 1. V loses 7 bases of germline sequence and J loses 2 bases, and the interval between the two ends is 15 bases. In the germline V gene, CDR1 corresponds to SGDLS and CDR2 to YYNGEE. Using the deep immunoSEQ assay, TCR CDR3 regions were amplified from genomic DNA by multiplex PCR. Genomic DNA extracted from each cell subset was distributed evenly over all wells of several immunoSEQ 96-well plates, and each plate served as one replicate. For sorted subsets, each replicate PCR was loaded with approximately 200 ng genomic DNA, equivalent to 30,000 or so T cell genomes. The purified libraries were quantified using a Qubit 3.0 fluorometer, sized with a Bioanalyzer 2100, and then quantified again using the KAPA Library Quantification kit. Every immunoSEQ 96-well plate was sequenced on a dedicated single-read 150-cycle Illumina NextSeq 550 flow cell. Processing in the source paper ran as follows. Because only junctional sequences without quality scores were contained in the immunoSEQ output, filtering matching that applied to full-length reads could not be performed. To assign V/J genes and CDR3, sequences were annotated against IMGT germline references using PyIR, a Python wrapper for IgBLAST v1.9. Reads with weak V/J assignments (E-value above 1e-6), missing CDR3, stop codons, out-of-frame junctions, or ambiguous translated residues were removed. V3J clonotypes were defined as sequences sharing an identical inferred V gene, J gene, and CDR3 amino acid sequence. Percentage overlap between repertoires was calculated by dividing the number of shared unique clonotypes by the size of the smaller repertoire. Richness of each repertoire was evaluated using RTK rarefaction, the Chao1 estimator, and Recon v2.1 estimates of unobserved clonotypes. Generation probabilities for all TCRbeta clonotypes obtained by the gDNA method from a few donors were computed using OLGA. As stored in TCRdb, this immuneACCESS dataset retains in-frame rearrangements with V and J assigned. A fraction of the clones does not appear; measured against another copy, unresolved V genes explain less than half of the discrepancy, and the remainder lacks a known reason. V and J calls and clone size are those listed in that table; D and trimming were worked out from the DNA. This sample lists some 2.1 million clones; 95% were detected once. 0.13% of the sample rests with the top ten.

Donors were healthy HIV-negative adults with no recently reported acute infections or vaccinations. Every donor was a Caucasian adult residing in Nashville, Tennessee, USA. CD4+ T cells were enriched by magnetic negative selection; naive cells were then positively selected on CD45RA, and the negative fraction formed the memory subset. After blood collection by leukapheresis, PBMCs were isolated using Ficoll-Histopaque density gradient centrifugation and then cryopreserved in the vapor phase of liquid nitrogen. Purity and quantity of every magnetically sorted T cell population were checked by analytical flow cytometry. Each sorted fraction had its genomic DNA isolated and then quantified by UV absorbance on a Nanodrop 2000c.

This clonotype was obtained from a man younger than 35 in good health. The sequencing input was naive CD4+ T cells sorted from blood. The label giving this sample's cell subset or site can be read as: CD45RA+ positively selected. This receptor chain uses TRBV9 and TRBJ2-2; the D element might be TRBD1 or TRBD2, as each aligns at 5 bases. The sequenced DNA is TGTGCCAGCCCCGCTGGGGGAAGAAACACCGGGGAGCTGTTTTTT. Its protein reads: CASPAGGRNTGELFF.